These 17 T cell receptor beta chains were all obtained from the same sample, sequenced in a study of beta chain features in type 1 diabetes. Whole-study results and caveats: Patients with Type 1 diabetes showed moderately but significantly shorter TCRB CDR3s in all four CD4+ subsets.

Isolated RNA was reverse transcribed in full, so expressed TCRB transcripts were sequenced. Sequencing used immunoSEQ multiplex PCR; TCRdb keeps in-frame clones, though not all of them. This sample has 150,000 or so clones; around 8.6% occur once, and the top ten carry around 0.5%. Their antigens are not known. Sequenced sample: central memory CD4+ T cells from blood. Receptors were obtained from a woman between 18 and 29 years old with type 1 diabetes.

The V call is TRBV7-2, the J call TRBJ2-1; TRBD2 aligns across 12 bases. This CDR3 comprises 16 residues. V lost 2 bases, J lost 9 bases, and 8 bases stayed unmatched. The V gene's germline CDR1 is SGHTA and CDR2 FQGNSA. In nucleotides, the CDR3 is TGTGCCAGCAGCTTATGGGCTAGCGGGGGGGATATTGAGCAGTTCTTC. Its protein is CASSLWASGGDIEQFF.

The rearrangement joins TRBV4-2 to TRBJ2-1, with 7 nucleotides matching TRBD2. Germline V gives CDR1 LGHNA, CDR2 YNFKEQ. This CDR3 has 15 amino acids. V lost 3 bases to trimming and J lost 7 bases; unmatched junction nucleotides: 9. CDR3 sequence reads: CASSQGGTKGNEQFF. The CDR3 DNA is TGTGCCAGCAGCCAGGGGGGGACTAAGGGAAATGAGCAGTTCTTC.

This clone turned up a few times. This chain joins TRBV28 and TRBJ2-4, with D perhaps TRBD2 (6 bases). The CDR3 is 15 residues long. V lost 7 bases to trimming and J lost 6 bases, with 19 bases between them. The V gene's germline CDR1 is MDHEN and CDR2 SYDVKM. The DNA of the CDR3 is TGTGCCAGCACTCCCCTCGGGGGTGGAGGAAACATTCAGTACTTC. Residues: CASTPLGGGGNIQYF.

This clone has just a few counts. The chain joins TRBV4-2 to TRBJ2-1; 10 bases are shared with TRBD2. Germline CDR1 reads LGHNA; CDR2 reads YNFKEQ. V lost 0 bases and J lost 4; bases outside the gene matches: 3. This CDR3 spans 16 amino acids. CDR3 sequence: CASSQELAGLYNEQFF. The CDR3, as DNA: TGTGCCAGCAGCCAAGAACTAGCGGGGTTGTACAATGAGCAGTTCTTC.

This clone has more than one count but fewer than ten. V usage is TRBV7-8 and J usage is TRBJ1-2, with D hard to call. Germline values: CDR1 SGHVS, CDR2 FQNEAQ. The germline V and J ends were trimmed by 1 base and 2 bases, with 8 bases remaining between them. The CDR3 has 14 residues. Here the CDR3 reads CASSLDSGNYGYTF. The CDR3 DNA reads TGTGCCAGCAGCTTAGATTCAGGCAACTATGGCTACACCTTC.

The chain combines TRBV18 with TRBJ1-4; weak D call: TRBD1 (6 bases). The CDR3 runs to 14 residues. Per the germline V gene, CDR1 is KGHSH and CDR2 is LQKENI. Trimming pared 2 bases from V and 4 bases from J, leaving 8 bases between. The CDR3 is CASSPGQNNEKLFF. The CDR3 coding sequence is TGTGCCAGCTCACCAGGACAGAATAATGAAAAACTGTTTTTT.

This clone has more than one count but fewer than ten. This chain uses TRBV7-9 with TRBJ1-1, with D perhaps matching TRBD1 (5 bases). CDR1 is SEHNR and CDR2 is FQNEAQ in the germline V gene (reference sequence). The CDR3 runs to 14 residues. V was pared by 5 bases and J by 14 bases, with 24 bases between. CDR3 amino acids: CASSPHTTIEPGFF. CDR3 DNA sequence: TGTGCCAGCAGCCCACACACAACTATAGAGCCAGGGTTCTTT.

This clone came up a few times. Other DNA sequences in the sample encode the same CDR3. This sequence joins TRBV7-2 and TRBJ1-1; D is perhaps TRBD1 (6 bases). Trimming shortened V by 5 bases and J by 3 bases, and 10 bases separated the two germline ends. CDR3 length: 13 residues. Germline CDR1 reads SGHTA; CDR2 reads FQGNSA. CDR3 amino acids: CASSRRTDTEAFF. CDR3 DNA sequence: TGTGCCAGCAGCCGTCGGACAGACACTGAAGCTTTCTTT.

V usage is TRBV7-9 and J usage is TRBJ2-5; 8 positions match TRBD2. Germline-derived CDR1 and CDR2 are SEHNR and FQNEAQ (reference sequence). J was trimmed by 3 bases and V by 4 bases; bases with no gene match: 10. CDR3 length: 16 residues. The CDR3 sequence is CASSWAGTRSEETQYF. CDR3 nucleotide sequence: TGTGCCAGCAGCTGGGCCGGGACTAGAAGTGAAGAGACCCAGTACTTC.

J is TRBJ2-6 and V is TRBV5-1, with D unclear. The CDR3 is 15 residues long. Germline V gives CDR1 SGHRS, CDR2 YFSETQ. The ends were cut back, 1 base at V and 0 bases at J, with 5 bases in the middle. CDR3 sequence (DNA): TGCGCCAGCAGCTTGCGAGTCTCTGGGGCCAACGTCCTGACTTTC. Amino acids: CASSLRVSGANVLTF.

This chain links TRBV4-3 with TRBJ1-4; the D is unclear. This CDR3 region has 19 residues. Trimming took off 4 bases at V and 6 bases at J, with 27 bases between the two ends. Germline V CDR1 and CDR2: LGHNA, YSLEER. The CDR3 is CASSPGGSSKRARDEKLFF. CDR3 sequence (DNA): TGCGCCAGCAGCCCCGGTGGGAGTTCAAAGCGGGCGAGGGATGAAAAACTGTTTTTT.

This clone has only a few counts. The chain joins TRBV19 to TRBJ2-1; 7 positions agree with TRBD1. Trimming at V came to 7 bases and at J to 4 bases, leaving 4 bases not matched to a gene. Germline-derived CDR1 and CDR2 are LNHDA and SQIVND (reference sequence). The CDR3 has 13 amino acids. The CDR3 is CASNRQGYNEQFF. For the CDR3, the DNA is TGTGCCAGTAACAGACAGGGATACAATGAGCAGTTCTTC.

CDR3 protein: CASKGDKGKLFF. The CDR3 nucleotides are TGTGCCAGCAAGGGGGACAAGGGAAAACTGTTTTTT. The chain combines TRBV2 with TRBJ1-4; the D gene is possibly TRBD1 (6 bases). This CDR3 is built from 12 residues. V was cut by 7 bases and J by 10 bases, with 13 bases left in between. Germline V gives CDR1 SNHLY, CDR2 FYNNEI.

This clone was seen a handful of times. The chain links TRBV5-1 to TRBJ1-4; possible D gene TRBD1, 5 bases. The germline V gene encodes CDR1 SGHRS and CDR2 YFSETQ. The length of the CDR3 is 16 residues. V was pared by 7 bases and J by 7 bases, with 23 bases between. CDR3 amino acids: CASRRRLDSLGEKLFF. The CDR3 DNA reads TGCGCCAGCCGCCGACGTCTCGACAGCCTAGGTGAAAAACTGTTTTTT.

This clone has just a few counts. This chain links TRBV14 with TRBJ2-1; D is perhaps TRBD1 (5 bases). The ends were cut back, 0 bases at V and 13 bases at J, with 13 bases in the middle. The CDR3 spans 13 residues. Germline V CDR1 and CDR2: SGHDN, FVKESK. CDR3 nucleotide sequence: TGTGCCAGCAGCCAAGATAGGGGCGAGGCCCAGTTCTTC. It encodes CASSQDRGEAQFF.

This clone was observed a few times. The chain has TRBV6-6 and TRBJ2-1; 7 nucleotides align to TRBD1. The CDR3 spans 13 residues. V gave up 6 bases and J gave up 9 bases; unmatched junction bases: 8. The germline CDR1 and CDR2 sequences are MNHNY and SVGAGI (reference sequence). CDR3 nucleotide sequence: TGTGCCAGCAGCCTCCTAGGGGGCAGTGAGCAGTTCTTC. This encodes CASSLLGGSEQFF.

This chain links TRBV7-9 with TRBJ2-3; TRBD1 agrees at 8 bases. With 4 bases clipped from V and 4 bases from J, the junction kept 7 bases outside the gene matches. From germline, CDR1 is SEHNR and CDR2 FQNEAQ (reference sequence). CDR3 length equals 15 residues. The CDR3 DNA reads TGTGCCAGCAGCTCACCGGACAGGGCATCAGATACGCAGTATTTT. This encodes CASSSPDRASDTQYF.